This T cell receptor beta chain is from a study of blood T cell repertoires in COVID-19. Assay used: immunoSEQ multiplex PCR; TCRdb lists only in-frame clones, some missing. The data contain around 300,000 clones, approximately 90% of them singletons. Germline values: CDR1 MNHEY, CDR2 SVGEGT. V dropped 0 bases and J dropped 6 bases, with 11 bases sitting between them. The CDR3 loop spans 15 amino acids. This clone was detected a few times. The sequenced material came from peripheral blood. The TCR originated in a woman in her thirties with active or convalescent COVID-19. The chain carries TRBV6-2 or TRBV6-3 and TRBJ2-2; possibly TRBD2 for D (6 bases). The CDR3 here is CASSYSPTSSGELFF. The CDR3, as DNA: TGTGCCAGCAGTTACTCGCCAACTAGCTCCGGGGAGCTGTTTTTT.